This is a list of T cell receptor beta chains from one sample in a study of blood T cell repertoires in COVID-19. Generated by immunoSEQ multiplex PCR, the TCRdb table keeps only in-frame clones and is missing some. The sample contains fewer than 80,000 clones, roughly 80% of which appear only once. The specimen was peripheral blood. These receptors were taken from a woman at least 80 years old with acute or convalescent COVID-19. The CDR3 runs from the conserved cysteine through the conserved F or W. The D gene is left open where the match is weak. Clone size is given for some rows only: seen once, a few or many times, or a class if the clone is expanded.

CDR3 length,V gene,J gene,D gene,clone size,CDR3 protein,CDR3 DNA
14,TRBV5-8,TRBJ1-4,NA,NA,CASSLRDFNEKLFF,TGTGCCAGCAGCTTGCGGGACTTTAATGAAAAACTGTTTTTT
14,TRBV5-1,TRBJ2-7,NA,NA,CASSQSGTPYEQYF,TGCGCCAGCAGTCAATCCGGGACTCCATACGAGCAGTACTTC
19,TRBV7-3,TRBJ2-7,NA,NA,CASSLQRTGSGDKVYEQYF,TGTGCCAGCAGCTTACAGAGGACGGGGTCCGGAGACAAGGTCTACGAGCAGTACTTC
15,TRBV5-1,TRBJ1-3,NA,NA,CASSLDGGSGNTIYF,TGCGCCAGCAGCTTGGATGGCGGCTCTGGAAACACCATATATTTT
15,TRBV19,TRBJ1-2,TRBD1,NA,CASTPSDRGRYGYTF,TGTGCCAGTACCCCATCGGACAGGGGAAGATATGGCTACACCTTC
17,TRBV7-8,TRBJ1-6,TRBD1,NA,CASSTRQGASYNSPLHF,TGTGCCAGCAGCACCAGACAGGGAGCATCCTATAATTCACCCCTCCACTTT
14,TRBV6-5,TRBJ2-1,TRBD1,NA,CASNSGQGDMGQFF,TGTGCCAGCAATTCGGGACAGGGTGACATGGGGCAGTTCTTC
13,TRBV12-3/TRBV12-4,TRBJ1-1,TRBD1,NA,CASSEQGRGEAFF,TGTGCCAGCAGTGAACAGGGGCGGGGTGAAGCTTTCTTT
14,TRBV18,TRBJ2-7,TRBD2,NA,CASSPPASGDEQYF,TGTGCCAGCTCACCGCCAGCTAGCGGGGACGAGCAGTACTTC
15,TRBV15,TRBJ2-2,TRBD1,NA,CATSEDRGLPEELFF,TGTGCCACCAGCGAAGACAGGGGCCTACCTGAGGAGCTGTTTTTT
15,TRBV7-2,TRBJ1-2,NA,NA,CASSSPSGENYGYTF,TGTGCCAGCAGCTCCCCTTCCGGGGAAAACTATGGCTACACCTTC
17,TRBV6-2/TRBV6-3,TRBJ2-3,NA,NA,CASSYAQRLGSTDTQYF,TGTGCCAGCAGTTATGCCCAGCGACTCGGGAGCACAGATACGCAGTATTTT
17,TRBV19,TRBJ1-5,TRBD1,NA,CASSNNRGGKGNQPQHF,TGTGCCAGTAGTAATAACAGGGGAGGAAAGGGCAATCAGCCCCAGCATTTT
14,TRBV11-2,TRBJ2-5,NA,NA,CASSLVRSRETQYF,TGTGCCAGCAGCTTAGTGCGATCGAGAGAGACCCAGTACTTC
16,TRBV21-1,TRBJ2-1,NA,once,CASRYLTGAKTNEQFF,TGTGCCAGCAGGTACCTAACAGGGGCCAAAACCAATGAGCAGTTCTTC
16,TRBV11-3,TRBJ2-3,TRBD1,few,CASSHGTAGHADTQYF,TGTGCCAGCAGCCACGGGACAGCCGGCCACGCCGATACGCAGTATTTT
15,TRBV7-9,TRBJ1-3,NA,NA,CASSLDAYSGNTIYF,TGTGCCAGCAGCTTAGACGCCTACTCTGGAAACACCATATATTTT
14,TRBV5-6,TRBJ1-3,TRBD1,NA,CASTLWTGGNTIYF,TGTGCCAGCACCTTATGGACAGGCGGAAACACCATATATTTT
13,TRBV30,TRBJ2-6,NA,NA,CAWGSSGANVLTF,TGTGCCTGGGGCAGCTCTGGGGCCAACGTCCTGACTTTC
15,TRBV6-1,TRBJ1-4,TRBD1,NA,CASSEAGGTNEKLFF,TGTGCCAGCAGTGAGGCAGGGGGCACTAATGAAAAACTGTTTTTT
16,TRBV5-8,TRBJ1-6,NA,NA,CASRPYQGPGDSPLHF,TGTGCCAGCAGGCCTTACCAGGGCCCAGGGGATTCACCCCTCCACTTT
15,TRBV19,TRBJ1-2,TRBD1,NA,CASSSLPGGADGYTF,TGTGCCAGTAGTTCTCTCCCAGGGGGCGCAGATGGCTACACCTTC
14,TRBV10-1,TRBJ2-2,NA,few,CASSDPGDTGELFF,TGCGCCAGCAGTGACCCGGGAGACACCGGGGAGCTGTTTTTT
13,TRBV5-4,TRBJ1-2,TRBD1,NA,CASSRGQVYGYTF,TGTGCCAGCAGCCGGGGACAGGTTTATGGCTACACCTTC
14,TRBV7-7,TRBJ1-3,TRBD1,NA,CASSRDRGSNTIYF,TGTGCTAGCAGTCGGGACAGGGGTTCAAACACCATATATTTT
13,TRBV25-1,TRBJ1-1,NA,NA,CASSLTENTEAFF,TGTGCCAGCAGTCTGACAGAGAACACTGAAGCTTTCTTT
15,TRBV2,TRBJ1-1,NA,NA,CASSEGQGRDTEAFF,TGTGCCAGCAGTGAAGGCCAGGGTAGGGACACTGAAGCTTTCTTT
17,TRBV7-9,TRBJ2-2,TRBD2,few,CASTLVRGGDPTGELFF,TGTGCCAGCACCCTAGTACGGGGGGGCGATCCCACCGGGGAGCTGTTTTTT
15,TRBV19,TRBJ2-1,TRBD2,NA,CASSMPALADNEQFF,TGTGCCAGTAGTATGCCGGCGCTAGCGGACAATGAGCAGTTCTTC